The 30 T cell receptor beta chains given below trace back to one sample, sequenced in a study of regulatory T cells in long-lasting Graves disease. The time point denotes: persistent/refractory GD, antithyroid drugs over 5 years with positive TRAb. Scientists built the TCR library using RNA that was extracted from PBMCs. Libraries of TCR beta came from iRepertoire HTBI primers plus Arm-PCR of CDR3 regions. TCRdb reprocessed the multiplex PCR reads with MiXCR, giving one entry per CDR3 protein. The table shows approximately 440,000 distinct CDR3 sequences, with roughly a quarter occurring only once. Sequences were derived from peripheral blood mononuclear cells (PBMCs), sampled when the disease was refractory, from a patient treated with antithyroid drugs. All receptors derive from a female donor with Graves disease.

Only a few counts were recorded for this clonotype. The J gene is TRBJ1-1, the V gene TRBV6-1; the D is unclear. V shed 6 bases and J shed 2 bases, with 10 bases lying between them. The CDR3 extends over 13 amino acids. CDR1 and CDR2 from the germline V gene are MNHNS and SASEGT. The CDR3 is CASRQKFNTEAFF. The DNA of the CDR3 is TGTGCCAGCAGGCAGAAGTTTAACACTGAAGCTTTCTTT.

This clonotype has a count of ten or more. The CDR3 DNA follows: TGCAGTGCTAGAGCCCGCGGGAACGATAATTCACCCCTCCACTTT. Its protein product is CSARARGNDNSPLHF. The chain links TRBV20-1 to TRBJ1-6; D gene uncertain. The germline V gene has CDR1 DFQATT and CDR2 SNEGSKA (reference sequence). This CDR3 spans 15 amino acids. V was cut by 1 base and J by 5 bases, with 12 bases left in between.

In its sample, this clonotype was seen a few times. The chain recombines TRBV19 with TRBJ1-5; unclear D gene. Germline values: CDR1 LNHDA, CDR2 SQIVND (reference sequence). CDR3 size: 13 residues. V was clipped by 5 bases and J by 4 bases, with 9 bases between them. CDR3 nucleotide sequence: TGTGCCAGTAGTCGGGCTCATAATCAGCCCCAGCATTTT. Encoded protein: CASSRAHNQPQHF.

The gene calls are TRBV29-1 and TRBJ2-2; 14 bases are shared with TRBD2. J was trimmed by 4 bases and V by 6 bases; bases with no gene match: 4. The germline gives CDR1 SQVTM, CDR2 ANQGSEA. The CDR3 totals 15 residues. The CDR3 loop reads CSVKGTSGSTGELFF. In DNA, the CDR3 is TGCAGCGTCAAAGGGACTAGCGGGAGCACCGGGGAGCTGTTTTTT.

Only a few counts were recorded for this clonotype. This sequence joins TRBV10-3 and TRBJ2-2; 7 nucleotides align to TRBD1. The germline V gene has CDR1 ENHRY and CDR2 SYGVKD. Losses at the gene ends were 6 bases for V and 6 bases for J; bases not matched to a gene: 4. This CDR3 contains 13 residues. The CDR3 coding sequence is TGTGCCATCAGCTTGCAGGGGGCCGGGGAGCTGTTTTTT. Its translation is CAISLQGAGELFF.

This clonotype was counted at least ten times. The chain recombines TRBV6-1 with TRBJ1-1; maybe TRBD1 (6 bases). The CDR3 is 13 amino acids. Trimming cost V 6 bases and J 1 base, with 9 bases left between them. Germline V lookup: CDR1 MNHNS, CDR2 SASEGT. CDR3 sequence: CASSQTGNTEAFF. The CDR3 nucleotides read TGTGCCAGCAGCCAGACAGGGAACACTGAAGCTTTCTTT.

This clonotype was picked up a small number of times. The chain is built from TRBV2 and TRBJ1-1; D possibly corresponds to TRBD1 (5 bases). V dropped 2 bases and J dropped 9 bases, with 25 bases sitting between them. The CDR3 loop spans 17 amino acids. Per germline, CDR1 SNHLY and CDR2 FYNNEI. DNA of the CDR3: TGTGCCAGCAGTGAACCTAGAAATACTGGGACCCAGCCGAAAGCTTTCTTT. Protein sequence: CASSEPRNTGTQPKAFF.

The CDR3 protein is CASSLDGAANYGYTF. The CDR3 DNA sequence: TGTGCCAGCAGCTTAGACGGGGCAGCTAACTATGGCTACACCTTC. This chain links TRBV7-9 with TRBJ1-2, with D tentatively TRBD1 (5 bases). The CDR3 consists of 15 residues. Germline V gene sequence: CDR1 SEHNR, CDR2 FQNEAQ (reference sequence). V was clipped by 1 base and J by 0 bases, with 9 bases between them.

This chain links TRBV6-2 or TRBV6-3 with TRBJ1-5; tentatively, D is TRBD1 (6 bases). CDR3 length equals 15 residues. V lost 6 bases and J 7 bases, leaving 19 bases between the germline ends. The germline V gene has CDR1 MNHEY and CDR2 SVGEGT. The CDR3 sequence is CASRPLGGLLQPQHF. The CDR3 DNA follows: TGTGCCAGCAGACCGCTCGGGGGCCTCCTACAGCCCCAGCATTTT.

CDR3 coding DNA: TGTGCCAGCAGCTCTAGTGGGGGCCTCACCGGGGAGCTGTTTTTT. The encoded protein is CASSSSGGLTGELFF. The rearrangement joins TRBV7-9 to TRBJ2-2; maybe TRBD1 (6 bases). The V end was cut by 4 bases, the J end by 4 bases, with 13 bases between. The CDR3 length is 15 residues. Germline CDR1 is SEHNR and CDR2 is FQNEAQ (reference sequence).

This clonotype has a handful of counts. This chain joins TRBV10-3 and TRBJ1-3; the D gene is possibly TRBD1 (5 bases). Germline lookup yields CDR1 ENHRY and CDR2 SYGVKD. Trimming shortened V by 8 bases and J by 0 bases, and 8 bases separated the two germline ends. The CDR3 covers 13 residues. The CDR3 DNA follows: TGTGCCATCCAGACAGACTCTGGAAACACCATATATTTT. Residues: CAIQTDSGNTIYF.

A few counts support this clonotype. The V and J genes are TRBV19 and TRBJ1-1; TRBD1 matches 7 bases. The germline V gene encodes CDR1 LNHDA and CDR2 SQIVND (reference sequence). The CDR3 loop spans 14 amino acids. The V segment lost 6 bases and the J segment 6 bases; nucleotides outside the gene matches: 10. The CDR3 loop reads CASRAPGQDAEAFF. The CDR3 coding sequence is TGTGCCAGTAGGGCGCCCGGACAGGACGCTGAAGCTTTCTTT.

The CDR3 loop reads CASSLEDSYEQYV. As DNA, the CDR3 is TGTGCCAGCAGTTTGGAGGACTCCTACGAGCAGTACGTC. The gene calls are TRBV12-3 or TRBV12-4 and TRBJ2-7, with D perhaps matching TRBD2 (5 bases). The CDR3 is 13 amino acids. The V gene lost 3 bases and the J gene lost 0 bases, with 6 bases spanning the gap.

This clonotype was detected many times. The chain has TRBV6-1 and TRBJ1-5; D is undetermined. There are 14 residues in the CDR3. The germline V gene encodes CDR1 MNHNS and CDR2 SASEGT. Trimming removed 5 bases from V and 3 bases from J, with 11 bases in between. The CDR3: CASSPPGFNQPQHF. DNA of the CDR3: TGTGCCAGCAGTCCCCCAGGTTTCAATCAGCCCCAGCATTTT.

The chain links TRBV6-5 to TRBJ2-7; either TRBD1 or TRBD2 may supply D (6 bases each). Germline V gives CDR1 MNHEY, CDR2 SVGAGI. The CDR3 contains 14 residues. V lost 0 bases, J lost 2 bases, and 8 bases lay in between. CDR3 DNA sequence: TGTGCCAGCAGTTACTCGAGGGGGGCCTACGAGCAGTACTTC. It encodes CASSYSRGAYEQYF.

This chain joins TRBV6-5 and TRBJ1-1; D is undetermined. This CDR3 comprises 15 residues. The V gene lost 0 bases and the J gene lost 5 bases, with 13 bases spanning the gap. CDR1 is MNHEY and CDR2 is SVGAGI in the germline V gene. The chain's CDR3 is CASSYSWLRRTEAFF. Here the CDR3 DNA reads TGTGCCAGCAGTTACTCCTGGTTACGGAGGACTGAAGCTTTCTTT.

J is TRBJ2-6 and V is TRBV15; 15 nucleotides line up with TRBD2. This CDR3 has 21 amino acids. The J segment lost 2 bases and the V segment lost 3 bases, leaving 11 bases of the junction unmatched. Germline V lookup: CDR1 LNHNV, CDR2 YYDKDF (reference sequence). For the CDR3, the DNA is TGTGCCACCAGCAGGGACGGTTGGACTAGCGGGAGGGCCACTGGGGCCAACGTCCTGACTTTC. It is translated as CATSRDGWTSGRATGANVLTF.

J is TRBJ2-3 and V is TRBV5-4; D unresolved. Looked up from germline, CDR1 is SGHNT and CDR2 is YYREEE (reference sequence). This CDR3 has 13 amino acids. Trimming shortened V by 4 bases and J by 5 bases, and 11 bases separated the two germline ends. CDR3 DNA sequence: TGTGCCAGCAGCCGTGGCTCAAAAGATACGCAGTATTTT. The encoded protein is CASSRGSKDTQYF. Drawing the rest from reference TRBV5-4 and TRBJ2-3, the complete variable domain is ETGVTQSPTHLIKTRGQQVTLRCSSQSGHNTVSWYQQALGQGPQFIFQYYREEENGRGNFPPRFSGLQFPNYSSELNVNALELDDSALYLCASSRGSKDTQYFGPGTRLTVL.

This clonotype was found many times. The chain employs TRBV6-1 and TRBJ1-5; D might be TRBD1 (6 bases). V gave up 6 bases and J gave up 6 bases, with 18 bases separating them. The CDR3 consists of 15 residues. Germline CDR1 reads MNHNS; CDR2 reads SASEGT. CDR3 bases: TGTGCCAGCAGATCGGCGGGGGCGCGCGGTCAGCCCCAGCATTTT. Its protein is CASRSAGARGQPQHF.

There are a few counts of this clonotype. V gene TRBV5-1 combines with J gene TRBJ1-1, with D perhaps matching TRBD1 (5 bases). V lost 7 bases to trimming and J lost 7 bases, with 11 bases between them. Germline CDR1 SGHRS, CDR2 YFSETQ. The CDR3 length is 11 residues. CDR3 bases: TGCGCCAGCCGTCAGGGAAGTGAAGCTTTCTTT. This translates into CASRQGSEAFF.

The chain carries TRBV5-4 and TRBJ1-5; a weak D match, TRBD1 (5 bases). The germline V gene has CDR1 SGHNT and CDR2 YYREEE (reference sequence). The V end lost 2 bases, the J end lost 5 bases, and 11 bases lay between the germline ends. CDR3 length: 14 amino acids. The CDR3 region has the DNA TGTGCCAGCAGCTTAAAGGGCAGGGATCAGCCCCAGCATTTT. Protein: CASSLKGRDQPQHF. Full variable domain (rest looked up from reference TRBV5-4 and TRBJ1-5): ETGVTQSPTHLIKTRGQQVTLRCSSQSGHNTVSWYQQALGQGPQFIFQYYREEENGRGNFPPRFSGLQFPNYSSELNVNALELDDSALYLCASSLKGRDQPQHFGDGTRLSIL.

This clonotype showed up just a few times. The chain is built from TRBV16 and TRBJ2-7; D ambiguous. V was shortened by 1 base and J by 0 bases, with 7 bases between the two germline ends. Per the germline V gene, CDR1 is KGHSY and CDR2 is FQNENV. The CDR3 extends over 14 amino acids. CDR3 sequence (DNA): TGTGCCAGCAGCCAATTCCGAGCCTCCTACGAGCAGTACTTC. This gives the protein CASSQFRASYEQYF.

This clonotype showed up just a few times. J is TRBJ2-7 and V is TRBV5-1; 7 bases agree with TRBD1. V gave up 0 bases and J gave up 5 bases; unmatched junction bases: 5. The CDR3 consists of 14 residues. Germline CDR1 and CDR2: SGHRS and YFSETQ. The CDR3 nucleotides are TGCGCCAGCAGCTTGGCGACAGGGCTCGACGAGCAGTACTTC. The encoded protein is CASSLATGLDEQYF.

This clonotype was picked up many times. The chain combines TRBV12-3 or TRBV12-4 with TRBJ2-7, with TRBD1 matching over 8 bases. The CDR3 loop spans 13 amino acids. The V and J ends lost 8 bases and 6 bases, in that order; junction bases with no gene match: 9. This CDR3 reads CASHRTGISEQYF. CDR3 sequence (DNA): TGTGCCAGCCACAGGACAGGGATCTCCGAGCAGTACTTC.

This chain connects TRBV10-3 to TRBJ2-2; 8 nucleotides agree with TRBD2. Germline lookup yields CDR1 ENHRY and CDR2 SYGVKD. CDR3 length: 15 residues. V shed 5 bases and J 2 bases; nucleotides not matched to a gene: 4. Here the CDR3 reads CAISRREGNTGELFF. The CDR3, as DNA: TGTGCCATCAGTCGACGGGAGGGCAACACCGGGGAGCTGTTTTTT.

This clonotype was seen only a few times. This chain connects TRBV20-1 to TRBJ2-3, with D possibly being TRBD2 (5 bases). Germline values: CDR1 DFQATT, CDR2 SNEGSKA (reference sequence). CDR3 length: 14 amino acids. With 3 bases removed from V and 0 bases from J, the gap between germline ends came to 10 bases. The CDR3 reads CSASPGISTDTQYF. In DNA, the CDR3 is TGCAGTGCTAGCCCCGGGATTAGCACAGATACGCAGTATTTT.

The chain uses TRBV6-5 and TRBJ2-3; the D gene could be TRBD1 or TRBD2 (5 bases each). The CDR3 is 17 residues long. Germline assignment: CDR1 MNHEY and CDR2 SVGAGI. Trimming shortened V by 2 bases and J by 0 bases, and 15 bases separated the two germline ends. CDR3 nucleotide sequence: TGTGCCAGCAGTTACGGGGGTTCGACGGTGAGCACAGATACGCAGTATTTT. Translating it yields CASSYGGSTVSTDTQYF.

This clonotype was seen only a few times. The genes are TRBV12-3 or TRBV12-4 and TRBJ2-5; the D gene is possibly TRBD2 (5 bases). V shed 6 bases and J shed 4 bases, with 18 bases lying between them. The CDR3 runs to 15 residues. CDR3 coding DNA: TGTGCCAGCAGAAAGGCGATGGGAGTTTTAGAGACCCAGTACTTC. This sequence encodes CASRKAMGVLETQYF.

In this sample, this clonotype turned up a few times. The rearrangement uses TRBV30 and TRBJ1-1; maybe TRBD1 (6 bases). CDR3 size: 13 residues. V was clipped by 4 bases and J by 3 bases, with 12 bases between them. CDR1 is GTSNPN, CDR2 SVGIG, per germline (reference sequence). The CDR3 DNA sequence: TGTGCCTGGACCTTCGGGGGGCACACTGAAGCTTTCTTT. The encoded protein is CAWTFGGHTEAFF.

The genes are TRBV4-3 and TRBJ2-3, with D possibly being TRBD2 (6 bases). The CDR3 is 16 residues long. The germline V gene encodes CDR1 LGHNA and CDR2 YSLEER. V was clipped by 0 bases and J by 6 bases, with 16 bases between them. The CDR3 loop reads CASSQEDISGSDTQYF. The CDR3 region has the DNA TGCGCCAGCAGCCAAGAGGACATCAGCGGGTCCGATACGCAGTATTTT.